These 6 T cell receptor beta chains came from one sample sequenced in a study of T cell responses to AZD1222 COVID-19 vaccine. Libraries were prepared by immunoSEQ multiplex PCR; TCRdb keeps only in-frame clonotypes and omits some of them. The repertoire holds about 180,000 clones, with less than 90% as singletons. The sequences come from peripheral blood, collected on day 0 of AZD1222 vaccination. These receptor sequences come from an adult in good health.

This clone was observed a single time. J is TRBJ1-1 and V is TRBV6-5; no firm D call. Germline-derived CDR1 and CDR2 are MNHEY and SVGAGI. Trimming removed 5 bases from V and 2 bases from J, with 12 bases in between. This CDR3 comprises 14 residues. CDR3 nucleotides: TGTGCCAGCAGTACCTCTGCGGACAACACTGAAGCTTTCTTT. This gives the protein CASSTSADNTEAFF.

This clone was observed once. The CDR3 loop is CASSFQGQYTGELFF. CDR3 DNA sequence: TGCGCCAGCAGCTTCCAGGGACAGTACACCGGGGAGCTGTTTTTT. V is TRBV5-1 and J is TRBJ2-2; TRBD1 agrees at 7 bases. Unmatched junction bases numbered 4, after V lost 2 bases and J lost 3 bases. Germline V lookup: CDR1 SGHRS, CDR2 YFSETQ. The CDR3 runs to 15 residues. The variable domain in full, completed from reference TRBV5-1 and TRBJ2-2, reads KAGVTQTPRYLIKTRGQQVTLSCSPISGHRSVSWYQQTPGQGLQFLFEYFSETQRNKGNFPGRFSGRQFSNSRSEMNVSTLELGDSALYLCASSFQGQYTGELFFGEGSRLTVL.

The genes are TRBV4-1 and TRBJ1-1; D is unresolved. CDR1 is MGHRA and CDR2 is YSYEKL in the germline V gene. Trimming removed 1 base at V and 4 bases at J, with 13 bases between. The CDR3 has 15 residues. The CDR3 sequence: CASSQGSVQLTEAFF. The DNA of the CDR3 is TGCGCCAGCAGCCAAGGGTCGGTACAACTCACTGAAGCTTTCTTT.

The CDR3 here is CASSFTTSPYQETQYF. The DNA of the CDR3 is TGTGCCAGCAGCTTTACGACTAGCCCCTACCAAGAGACCCAGTACTTC. This chain connects TRBV5-6 to TRBJ2-5; 7 positions agree with TRBD2. Germline V lookup: CDR1 SGHDT, CDR2 YYEEEE. The CDR3 spans 16 residues. Trimming removed 2 bases from V and 0 bases from J; junction bases left unmatched: 7. The whole variable domain, filled in from reference TRBV5-6 and TRBJ2-5, reads DAGVTQSPTHLIKTRGQQVTLRCSPKSGHDTVSWYQQALGQGPQFIFQYYEEEERQRGNFPDRFSGHQFPNYSSELNVNALLLGDSALYLCASSFTTSPYQETQYFGPGTRLLVL.

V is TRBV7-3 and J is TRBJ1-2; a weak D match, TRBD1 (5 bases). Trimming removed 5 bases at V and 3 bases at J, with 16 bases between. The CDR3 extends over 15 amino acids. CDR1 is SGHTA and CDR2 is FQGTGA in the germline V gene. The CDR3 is CASSPVGGLDYGYTF. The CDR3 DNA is TGTGCCAGCAGCCCCGTTGGGGGGTTAGACTATGGCTACACCTTC.

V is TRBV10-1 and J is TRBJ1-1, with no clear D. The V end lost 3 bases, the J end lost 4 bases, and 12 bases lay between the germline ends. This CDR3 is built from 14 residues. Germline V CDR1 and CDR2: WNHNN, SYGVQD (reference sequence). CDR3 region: CASSEDPRGTEAFF. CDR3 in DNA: TGCGCCAGCAGTGAAGACCCCCGGGGCACTGAAGCTTTCTTT.